These 8 T cell receptor beta chains came from one sample sequenced in a study of graft-versus-host responses after intestinal transplantation (dated by TCRdb to 2020 to 2022). The library was obtained by the immunoSEQ multiplex PCR assay. The table comes from immuneACCESS by way of TCRdb, which keeps in-frame sequences with V and J called. Part of the clones is missing from these tables; in studies checked, under half for an unresolved V gene and the rest for unknown reasons. The sample yields about 86,000 clones; more than 85% were counted once. The ten top clones hold approximately 0.54% of the sample. Their specific antigens are unknown. According to the study, the label for this sample's time point signals: cells obtained before transplantation from donor or recipient. Source: unstimulated CD8+ T cells sorted from spleen or lymph node cells, taken before intestinal transplant. Receptors were obtained from a human donor who received an intestinal transplant.

The rearrangement links TRBV29-1 to TRBJ1-2, with 9 bases aligning to TRBD1. After removal of 6 bases from V and 0 bases from J, the junction contained 14 bases not matched to a gene. The germline CDR1 and CDR2 sequences are SQVTM and ANQGSEA. CDR3 length equals 17 residues. The CDR3 sequence is CSVASGTGILSNYGYTF. The CDR3 region has the DNA TGCAGCGTGGCGTCCGGGACAGGGATACTTTCTAACTATGGCTACACCTTC. The variable domain in full, with the rest retrieved from reference TRBV29-1 and TRBJ1-2, is SAVISQKPSRDICQRGTSLTIQCQVDSQVTMMFWYRQQPGQSLTLIATANQGSEATYESGFVIDKFPISRPNLTFSTLTVSNMSPEDSSIYLCSVASGTGILSNYGYTFGSGTRLTVV.

The genes are TRBV2 and TRBJ1-2; TRBD1 might be the D (5 bases). Germline-derived CDR1 and CDR2 are SNHLY and FYNNEI. The CDR3 has 15 amino acids. V dropped 3 bases and J dropped 7 bases, with 18 bases sitting between them. CDR3 DNA: TGTGCCAGCAGTGAGGTGAGGTCGGGGGACGGTGGCTACACCTTC. It yields the protein CASSEVRSGDGGYTF.

There are a few counts of this clone. The chain uses TRBV29-1 and TRBJ2-7; 9 nucleotides match TRBD1. Trimming took 4 bases from V and 2 from J; bases not matched to a gene: 3. CDR3 length: 13 residues. Germline CDR1 and CDR2: SQVTM and ANQGSEA. The CDR3 nucleotides are TGCAGCGTTGGACAGGGGGTCCCCTACGAGCAGTACTTC. Translation: CSVGQGVPYEQYF.

The J gene is TRBJ2-1, the V gene TRBV7-6; possible D gene TRBD2, 5 bases. Deletions cut 2 bases from V and 7 bases from J, with 21 bases between. The germline V gene has CDR1 SGHVS and CDR2 FNYEAQ. CDR3 size: 17 residues. The CDR3, as DNA: TGTGCCAGCAGCTTAAATTCGCCGGGATACCTTCAGAATGAGCAGTTCTTC. This encodes CASSLNSPGYLQNEQFF.

The rearrangement joins TRBV2 to TRBJ1-3, with a weak D call TRBD1 (5 bases). V was cut by 4 bases and J by 4 bases, with 14 bases left in between. This CDR3 comprises 15 residues. Looked up from germline, CDR1 is SNHLY and CDR2 is FYNNEI. CDR3 amino acids: CASSGMQGSGNTIYF. In DNA, the CDR3 is TGTGCCAGCAGTGGAATGCAGGGATCAGGAAACACCATATATTTT.

The table lists this clone with a few counts. V is TRBV11-2 and J is TRBJ2-2; 7 nucleotides line up with TRBD2. V shed 1 base, J shed 1 base, and the junction held 0 bases outside the gene matches. Germline V gives CDR1 SGHAT, CDR2 FQNNGV. The CDR3 runs to 15 residues. The CDR3 loop is CASSLGGGNTGELFF. The CDR3 bases are TGTGCCAGCAGCTTAGGGGGGGGGAACACCGGGGAGCTGTTTTTT. The full variable domain, rest sourced from reference TRBV11-2 and TRBJ2-2, is EAGVAQSPRYKIIEKRQSVAFWCNPISGHATLYWYQQILGQGPKLLIQFQNNGVVDDSQLPKDRFSAERLKGVDSTLKIQPAKLEDSAVYLCASSLGGGNTGELFFGEGSRLTVL.

The chain uses TRBV6-5 and TRBJ2-1; TRBD1 is a possible D gene (6 bases). Germline lookup yields CDR1 MNHEY and CDR2 SVGAGI. With 2 bases removed from V and 0 bases from J, the gap between germline ends came to 8 bases. CDR3 length equals 15 residues. The CDR3 here is CASSYRGSSYNEQFF. DNA of the CDR3: TGTGCCAGCAGTTACAGGGGGAGCTCCTACAATGAGCAGTTCTTC.

This chain uses TRBV14 with TRBJ2-6; a weak D match, TRBD1 (5 bases). The CDR3 consists of 17 residues. Germline values: CDR1 SGHDN, CDR2 FVKESK. Trimming took off 5 bases at V and 0 bases at J, with 14 bases between the two ends. The CDR3, as DNA: TGTGCCAGCAGCACCAGGACACCGATCTCTGGGGCCAACGTCCTGACTTTC. It specifies CASSTRTPISGANVLTF. The full variable domain, its missing parts supplied by reference TRBV14 and TRBJ2-6, is EAGVTQFPSHSVIEKGQTVTLRCDPISGHDNLYWYRRVMGKEIKFLLHFVKESKQDESGMPNNRFLAERTGGTYSTLKVQPAELEDSGVYFCASSTRTPISGANVLTFGAGSRLTVL.